The 29 T cell receptor beta chains below all came from one sample that was sequenced in a study of cytomegalovirus exposure and HLA in healthy donors. The primer mix had 60 Vbeta and 13 Jbeta primers. Assay used: immunoSEQ multiplex PCR; TCRdb lists only in-frame clones, some missing. The data hold roughly 56,000 clones, with 70% to 90% observed a single time. The sequenced sample was PBMCs. The receptors were sampled from a man aged 18 to 29 in good health and CMV-seronegative.

DNA of the CDR3: TGTGCCAGCAGCCTCCAGACCGCGACGGGGTACAATGAGCAGTTCTTC. This gives the protein CASSLQTATGYNEQFF. J is TRBJ2-1 and V is TRBV9; tentatively, D is TRBD2 (5 bases). Germline loops: CDR1 SGDLS, CDR2 YYNGEE. The CDR3 length is 16 residues. Between the trimmed V and J ends, which lost 4 bases and 4 bases, there was a span of 18 bases.

This clone was seen once. The V gene is TRBV6-5, the J gene TRBJ1-1; D unresolved. From germline, CDR1 is MNHEY and CDR2 SVGAGI. Trimming removed 0 bases at V and 5 bases at J, with 10 bases between. CDR3 length equals 14 residues. This chain's CDR3 is CASSYSDGRTEAFF. The DNA of the CDR3 is TGTGCCAGCAGTTACTCGGACGGGAGGACTGAAGCTTTCTTT.

This chain joins TRBV6-5 and TRBJ1-2, with 7 bases aligning to TRBD1. V shed 7 bases, J shed 4 bases, and the junction held 6 bases outside the gene matches. CDR3 size: 13 residues. Germline V CDR1 and CDR2: MNHEY, SVGAGI. CDR3 in DNA: TGTGCCAGCAAAGACAGGGCGGTCTATGGCTACACCTTC. Its translation: CASKDRAVYGYTF.

The chain is built from TRBV7-9 and TRBJ1-2, with 8 bases lining up with TRBD1. Germline V gene lookup returns CDR1 SEHNR and CDR2 FQNEAQ (reference sequence). J gave up 0 bases and V 1 base, and 4 bases lay outside the gene matches. This CDR3 contains 16 residues. The CDR3, as DNA: TGTGCCAGCAGCTTAGGGACAGGGTACGCTAACTATGGCTACACCTTC. This translates into CASSLGTGYANYGYTF.

The chain joins TRBV27 to TRBJ2-7; tentative D call: TRBD2 (5 bases). With 7 bases removed from V and 4 bases from J, the gap between germline ends came to 8 bases. Germline values: CDR1 MNHEY, CDR2 SMNVEV (reference sequence). This CDR3 is built from 11 residues. The CDR3 protein is CASKGGYEQYF. DNA for the CDR3: TGTGCCAGCAAGGGCGGGTACGAGCAGTACTTC.

V and J are TRBV28 and TRBJ1-2; 8 bases agree with TRBD1. The CDR3 has 14 amino acids. Germline lookup yields CDR1 MDHEN and CDR2 SYDVKM. Trimming removed 7 bases from V and 4 bases from J; junction bases left unmatched: 8. CDR3 in DNA: TGTGCCAGCAAAAGGACAGGGTTCATCTATGGCTACACCTTC. Translating it yields CASKRTGFIYGYTF.

The chain carries TRBV9 and TRBJ1-6; 10 bases are a match to TRBD1. V lost 0 bases to trimming and J lost 10 bases; unmatched junction nucleotides: 1. The CDR3 is 14 amino acids. CDR1 is SGDLS and CDR2 is YYNGEE in the germline V gene. CDR3 residues: CASSVGTGGSPLHF. CDR3 sequence (DNA): TGTGCCAGCAGCGTAGGGACAGGGGGGTCACCCCTCCACTTT.

This chain connects TRBV14 to TRBJ2-7; possibly TRBD1 for D (6 bases). CDR1 is SGHDN and CDR2 is FVKESK in the germline V gene. The CDR3 runs 13 residues. The V and J ends lost 0 bases and 3 bases respectively, with 6 bases between them. CDR3 nucleotide sequence: TGTGCCAGCAGCCAAGAACAGGGCTACGAGCAGTACTTC. This codes for CASSQEQGYEQYF.

This chain uses TRBV25-1 with TRBJ1-5, with 7 positions matching TRBD1. CDR1 is MGHDK and CDR2 is SYGVNS in the germline V gene. CDR3 length equals 14 residues. Trimming cost V 5 bases and J 6 bases; bases outside gene matches: 7. CDR3 amino acids: CASSQGVGVQPQHF. DNA for the CDR3: TGTGCCAGCAGTCAGGGGGTAGGGGTTCAGCCCCAGCATTTT. Full variable domain (outside the CDR3, taken from reference TRBV25-1 and TRBJ1-5): EADIYQTPRYLVIGTGKKITLECSQTMGHDKMYWYQQDPGMELHLIHYSYGVNSTEKGDLSSESTVSRIRTEHFPLTLESARPSHTSQYLCASSQGVGVQPQHFGDGTRLSIL.

The chain couples TRBV9 to TRBJ1-5; TRBD1 aligns across 7 bases. CDR3 size: 14 residues. Germline V gene sequence: CDR1 SGDLS, CDR2 YYNGEE. With 0 bases clipped from V and 6 bases from J, the junction kept 3 bases outside the gene matches. The CDR3 is CASSVGQGGQPQHF. The CDR3 DNA sequence: TGTGCCAGCAGCGTAGGGCAGGGGGGTCAGCCCCAGCATTTT.

The CDR3 spells CAWNVQGAVFGYTF. Here the CDR3 DNA reads TGTGCCTGGAATGTTCAGGGGGCCGTGTTTGGCTACACCTTC. The rearrangement links TRBV30 to TRBJ1-2, with 8 positions matching TRBD1. Per the germline V gene, CDR1 is GTSNPN and CDR2 is SVGIG (reference sequence). This CDR3 is built from 14 residues. The trim removed 4 bases at V and 7 bases at J, leaving 11 bases unmatched.

The chain uses TRBV6-1 and TRBJ1-1, with TRBD1 matching over 7 bases. J gave up 1 base and V 2 bases, and 7 bases lay outside the gene matches. CDR3 length: 16 amino acids. Germline lookup yields CDR1 MNHNS and CDR2 SASEGT. CDR3 protein: CASSEYLRTGNTEAFF. In nucleotides, the CDR3 is TGTGCCAGCAGTGAATACCTCCGGACAGGGAACACTGAAGCTTTCTTT.

The rearrangement uses TRBV9 and TRBJ1-1; 8 positions agree with TRBD1. This CDR3 comprises 13 residues. The V and J ends lost 0 bases and 10 bases, in that order; junction bases with no gene match: 5. Germline loops: CDR1 SGDLS, CDR2 YYNGEE. The CDR3 loop is CASSVVDREVAFF. The CDR3, as DNA: TGTGCCAGCAGCGTAGTGGACAGGGAGGTAGCTTTCTTT.

The chain has TRBV29-1 and TRBJ2-1, with D tentatively TRBD1 (5 bases). Germline-derived CDR1 and CDR2 are SQVTM and ANQGSEA. CDR3 size: 12 residues. Trimming pared 7 bases from V and 5 bases from J, leaving 12 bases between. The CDR3 loop is CSAIRQNNEQFF. The CDR3 DNA reads as TGCAGCGCTATCCGACAGAACAATGAGCAGTTCTTC.

The chain is built from TRBV4-1 and TRBJ2-7; TRBD2 agrees at 8 bases. CDR1 and CDR2 from the germline V gene are MGHRA and YSYEKL. The CDR3 has 18 residues. The V segment lost 0 bases and the J segment 3 bases; nucleotides outside the gene matches: 13. CDR3 region: CASSQDAPNLLAVYEQYF. The CDR3 nucleotides are TGCGCCAGCAGCCAAGACGCACCCAATCTACTAGCGGTCTACGAGCAGTACTTC.

This chain joins TRBV6-1 and TRBJ1-5, with D possibly being TRBD1 (5 bases). The V end lost 5 bases, the J end lost 5 bases, and 13 bases lay between the germline ends. Germline assignment: CDR1 MNHNS and CDR2 SASEGT. The CDR3 sequence is 14 residues long. CDR3 coding DNA: TGTGCCAGCAGTCAAAGCGGGGGTTATCAGCCCCAGCATTTT. It translates to CASSQSGGYQPQHF.

The V gene is TRBV6-1, the J gene TRBJ1-5, with 7 bases matching TRBD1. The ends lost 8 bases at V and 4 bases at J; junction bases unmatched: 5. This CDR3 region has 13 residues. Germline V gene data show CDR1 as MNHNS and CDR2 as SASEGT. The CDR3, as DNA: TGTGCCAGCGGGGGACAGCCAAATCAGCCCCAGCATTTT. This translates into CASGGQPNQPQHF.

The chain is built from TRBV5-4 and TRBJ1-5; D is ambiguous. Trimming took 4 bases from V and 5 from J, leaving 10 bases between them. There are 13 residues in the CDR3. Germline values: CDR1 SGHNT, CDR2 YYREEE (reference sequence). CDR3 bases: TGTGCCAGCAGCCCAGAACCAGATCAGCCCCAGCATTTT. Its translation is CASSPEPDQPQHF.

Only one count was recorded for this clone. The CDR3, as DNA: TGTGCCAGCAGTCGGACACCTTCTAATGAAAAACTGTTTTTT. Amino acid sequence: CASSRTPSNEKLFF. This chain links TRBV6-6 with TRBJ1-4, with a possible D match to TRBD1 (5 bases). The germline V and J ends were trimmed by 5 bases and 3 bases, with 10 bases remaining between them. CDR3 length: 14 amino acids. Germline V gives CDR1 MNHNY, CDR2 SVGAGI (reference sequence).

The chain is built from TRBV25-1 and TRBJ1-1; 9 bases fit TRBD1. Germline V gives CDR1 MGHDK, CDR2 SYGVNS. The CDR3 is 15 residues long. J gave up 6 bases and V 4 bases, and 9 bases lay outside the gene matches. The CDR3 protein is CASSAGAGTGSEAFF. The CDR3 DNA reads TGTGCCAGCAGTGCGGGGGCCGGGACAGGGTCTGAAGCTTTCTTT.

Judged by abundance, this clone is medium-sized. This chain connects TRBV29-1 to TRBJ1-2; D is unresolved. V gave up 4 bases and J gave up 7 bases, with 13 bases separating them. Germline V CDR1 and CDR2: SQVTM, ANQGSEA. CDR3 size: 12 residues. CDR3 sequence reads: CSVAEGGSGYTF. The CDR3 nucleotides read TGCAGCGTTGCCGAGGGAGGGAGTGGCTACACCTTC.

The chain links TRBV30 to TRBJ1-2; D gene unclear. Germline CDR1 and CDR2: GTSNPN and SVGIG (reference sequence). V lost 1 base, J lost 5 bases, and 14 bases lay in between. The CDR3 is made up of 14 amino acids. CDR3 sequence: CAWSGEGKTYGYTF. The CDR3 bases are TGTGCCTGGAGTGGAGAGGGAAAGACTTATGGCTACACCTTC. Together with reference TRBV30 and TRBJ1-2, the CDR3 gives the full variable domain: SQTIHQWPATLVQPVGSPLSLECTVEGTSNPNLYWYRQAAGRGLQLLFYSVGIGQISSEVPQNLSASRPQDRQFILSSKKLLLSDSGFYLCAWSGEGKTYGYTFGSGTRLTVV.

As to this clone: Within the sample, other DNA sequences also encode this same CDR3. This sequence joins TRBV14 and TRBJ2-1, with a possible D match to TRBD2 (6 bases). V shed 2 bases and J shed 8 bases, with 16 bases lying between them. The CDR3 runs 15 residues. Germline V gene lookup returns CDR1 SGHDN and CDR2 FVKESK. The CDR3 reads CASSQPGLAFDEQFF. Here the CDR3 DNA reads TGTGCCAGCAGCCAACCGGGACTCGCTTTTGATGAGCAGTTCTTC.

V gene TRBV6-5 combines with J gene TRBJ1-2, with a possible D match to TRBD1 (5 bases). V was trimmed by 5 bases and J by 8 bases, leaving 15 bases between them. CDR3 size: 13 residues. Germline V gives CDR1 MNHEY, CDR2 SVGAGI. CDR3 nucleotides: TGTGCCAGCAGTCCGTCAACGGGGGGGGGCTACACCTTC. Translating gives CASSPSTGGGYTF.

The chain is built from TRBV10-3 and TRBJ1-1; 9 nucleotides match TRBD1. Germline V CDR1 and CDR2: ENHRY, SYGVKD. The CDR3 length is 16 residues. Trimming at V came to 8 bases and at J to 5 bases, leaving 15 bases not matched to a gene. The CDR3 is CAIVRTIGTGRTEAFF. In DNA, the CDR3 is TGTGCCATCGTAAGAACAATCGGGACAGGGCGAACTGAAGCTTTCTTT.

The rearrangement uses TRBV2 and TRBJ2-3, with 9 bases fitting TRBD2. V shed 10 bases, J shed 5 bases, and the junction held 16 bases outside the gene matches. In germline, CDR1 is SNHLY, CDR2 FYNNEI. The CDR3 runs 16 residues. This CDR3 is CAIPGGGRGGEDTQYF. The DNA of the CDR3 is TGTGCCATTCCCGGCGGGGGGCGGGGGGGCGAAGATACGCAGTATTTT.

In its sample, this clone was seen once. The chain is built from TRBV29-1 and TRBJ2-2, with a weak D call TRBD1 (5 bases). The V gene's germline CDR1 is SQVTM and CDR2 ANQGSEA. V shed 0 bases and J shed 7 bases, with 12 bases lying between them. There are 14 residues in the CDR3. The CDR3 here is CSVEDRRGGGELFF. CDR3 DNA: TGCAGCGTTGAAGATCGAAGGGGCGGCGGGGAGCTGTTTTTT.

In its sample, this clone was seen a few times. The chain is built from TRBV7-8 and TRBJ2-7; D not resolved. The CDR3 spans 11 residues. Trimming removed 1 base at V and 9 bases at J, with 7 bases between. Looked up from germline, CDR1 is SGHVS and CDR2 is FQNEAQ. As DNA, the CDR3 is TGTGCCAGCAGCTTAGGGGCCCGGCAGTACTTC. Translated, it gives CASSLGARQYF.

The chain joins TRBV6-1 to TRBJ1-1; no reliable D call. The CDR3 extends over 12 amino acids. Germline assignment: CDR1 MNHNS and CDR2 SASEGT. V shed 5 bases and J shed 4 bases, with 8 bases lying between them. Here the CDR3 DNA reads TGTGCCAGCAGTCCCATCAGCACTGAAGCTTTCTTT. Protein sequence: CASSPISTEAFF.